These T cell receptor beta chains were read from a single sample in a study of T cells expressing NK-cell markers. Each CDR3 protein gets one entry in TCRdb, which reprocessed the 5' RACE reads and gives no DNA. Its clone listing holds about 550,000 distinct CDR3 sequences. Specimen: blood T cells: a sorted CD56 or NKG2C T cell subset, CD4+ or CD8+ T cells, or bulk PBMC T cells (not recorded which). These receptors were collected from a man between 18 and 29 years old in good health. CDR3s include the opening cysteine and the closing phenylalanine or tryptophan.

j_gene: TRBJ2-2
v_gene: TRBV19
CDR3aa: CASTRDRAVGELFF

j_gene: TRBJ2-1
v_gene: TRBV2
CDR3aa: CASRSSGSSSYNEQFF

j_gene: TRBJ2-5
v_gene: TRBV7-9
CDR3aa: CASGPGEETQYF

j_gene: TRBJ2-4
v_gene: TRBV7-9
CDR3aa: CASSLGNIQYF

j_gene: TRBJ2-1
v_gene: TRBV7-9
CDR3aa: CASRAIVGNEQFF

j_gene: TRBJ2-1
v_gene: TRBV6-2/TRBV6-3
CDR3aa: CASSRRGQGYNEQFF

j_gene: TRBJ2-2
v_gene: TRBV9
CDR3aa: CASSSSQREGRGTGELFF

j_gene: TRBJ2-7
v_gene: TRBV27
CDR3aa: CASRASGGPYEQYF

j_gene: TRBJ2-7
v_gene: TRBV20-1
CDR3aa: CSAREERSTLYYEQYF

j_gene: TRBJ2-7
v_gene: TRBV27
CDR3aa: CASSLSAPALPYEQYF

j_gene: TRBJ1-2
v_gene: TRBV2
CDR3aa: CASRIENYGYTF

j_gene: TRBJ2-2
v_gene: TRBV30
CDR3aa: CASRALRQGGTGELFF

j_gene: TRBJ2-3
v_gene: TRBV29-1
CDR3aa: CSVALRVTDTQYF

j_gene: TRBJ2-7
v_gene: TRBV20-1
CDR3aa: CSAGRDPLYEQYF

j_gene: TRBJ2-6
v_gene: TRBV4-3
CDR3aa: CASSQMEGSGANVLTF

j_gene: TRBJ2-2
v_gene: TRBV7-2
CDR3aa: CASSLAPNTGELFF

j_gene: TRBJ1-2
v_gene: TRBV29-1
CDR3aa: CSAPVGAGGYTF

j_gene: TRBJ2-1
v_gene: TRBV12-5
CDR3aa: CASGLVTDRGWVNEQFF

j_gene: TRBJ2-1
v_gene: TRBV7-2
CDR3aa: CASSLTPLYNEQFF

j_gene: TRBJ1-1
v_gene: TRBV3-1
CDR3aa: CASSARVKTEAFF

j_gene: TRBJ2-1
v_gene: TRBV4-3
CDR3aa: CASSQDFRRSAYNEQFF

j_gene: TRBJ2-3
v_gene: TRBV5-1
CDR3aa: CASSPGWDTQYF

j_gene: TRBJ2-3
v_gene: TRBV7-9
CDR3aa: CASSLPTGPSTDTQYF

j_gene: TRBJ1-4
v_gene: TRBV3-1
CDR3aa: CASSPLLGDRAFF

j_gene: TRBJ1-1
v_gene: TRBV29-1
CDR3aa: CSVEDTDYNTEAFF

j_gene: TRBJ2-2
v_gene: TRBV5-1
CDR3aa: CASGEGDRDTGELFF

j_gene: TRBJ2-5
v_gene: TRBV7-2
CDR3aa: CASSLNRGQETQYF

j_gene: TRBJ2-1
v_gene: TRBV2
CDR3aa: CASSTGTGPYNEQFF

j_gene: TRBJ2-7
v_gene: TRBV20-1
CDR3aa: CSAQLSYRSYEQYF

j_gene: TRBJ2-4
v_gene: TRBV28
CDR3aa: CASSDPAAIQYF

j_gene: TRBJ1-5
v_gene: TRBV15
CDR3aa: CATSRDGGGGLGNQPQHF